Shown below are 10 T cell receptor beta chains from a single sample sequenced in a study of tumor-infiltrating lymphocytes in glioblastoma multiforme. Multiple V-beta primers and a C-beta primer amplified TCRB from RNA. TCRdb analysed the multiplex PCR reads with MiXCR anew, one entry per CDR3 protein. The sample records about 15,000 distinct CDR3 sequences, 60% to 75% being singletons. Source material: brain tumor tissue. These TCRs come from a male donor with glioblastoma.

This chain uses TRBV28 with TRBJ2-3, with no clear D. Trimming removed 5 bases at V and 0 bases at J, with 9 bases between. Germline CDR1 reads MDHEN; CDR2 reads SYDVKM. The CDR3 runs to 14 residues. This chain's CDR3 is CASSQTASTDTQYF. CDR3 DNA sequence: TGTGCCAGCAGTCAGACGGCAAGCACAGATACGCAGTATTTT.

V gene TRBV28 combines with J gene TRBJ2-1; maybe TRBD2 (6 bases). The germline V and J ends were trimmed by 5 bases and 0 bases, with 11 bases remaining between them. Germline V CDR1 and CDR2: MDHEN, SYDVKM. The length of the CDR3 is 15 residues. For the CDR3, the DNA is TGTGCCAGCAGTATAGCGGATAGCTCCTACAATGAGCAGTTCTTC. The encoded protein is CASSIADSSYNEQFF.

This clonotype was detected once. This chain connects TRBV11-2 to TRBJ2-7; maybe TRBD1 (6 bases). The V gene lost 4 bases and the J gene lost 3 bases, with 19 bases spanning the gap. Germline V gene lookup returns CDR1 SGHAT and CDR2 FQNNGV. The CDR3 spans 16 residues. CDR3 protein: CASSSRVGANHYEQYF. The CDR3, as DNA: TGTGCCAGCAGCTCGAGGGTGGGGGCCAACCACTACGAGCAGTACTTC.

Judged by abundance, this clonotype is large. V and J are TRBV6-6 and TRBJ1-5; the D gene is possibly TRBD1 (5 bases). This CDR3 is built from 15 residues. Germline loops: CDR1 MNHNY, CDR2 SVGAGI (reference sequence). Between the trimmed V and J ends, which lost 0 bases and 4 bases, there was a span of 10 bases. The CDR3, as DNA: TGTGCCAGCAGTTACTCGGTGGGACCGAATCAGCCCCAGCATTTT. It specifies CASSYSVGPNQPQHF.

This clonotype showed up just once. The chain joins TRBV11-2 to TRBJ2-7; D is uncertain. CDR1 is SGHAT and CDR2 is FQNNGV in the germline V gene. V gave up 5 bases and J gave up 5 bases, with 13 bases separating them. The CDR3 loop spans 13 amino acids. The CDR3 DNA is TGTGCCAGCAGCGCCCAGCCCCCCCACGAGCAGTACTTC. Its translation: CASSAQPPHEQYF.

This clonotype was observed at least ten times. The junction differs from germline at one of its ends, possibly a read error. This sequence joins TRBV12-3 or TRBV12-4 and TRBJ2-5; the D call may be TRBD1 or TRBD2 (6 bases each). The CDR3 totals 12 residues. The CDR3 loop reads CASSLGGKTQYF. The DNA of the CDR3 is TGTGCCAGCAGCTTAGGGGGGAAGACCCAGTACTTC.

This clonotype is medium-sized within its sample. The rearrangement links TRBV28 to TRBJ2-1, with unresolved D. Germline CDR1 and CDR2: MDHEN and SYDVKM. Trimming took 2 bases from V and 4 from J, leaving 6 bases between them. This CDR3 has 13 residues. In DNA, the CDR3 is TGTGCCAGCAGTTTAACGGAATACAATGAGCAGTTCTTC. Translation: CASSLTEYNEQFF.

This clonotype is judged large. This chain connects TRBV6-1 to TRBJ2-1; D remains unclear. This CDR3 is 15 amino acids long. CDR1 MNHNS and CDR2 SASEGT come from the germline V gene. Deletions cut 1 base from V and 4 bases from J, with 11 bases between. The CDR3 sequence is CASSEEVVAYNEQFF. CDR3 in DNA: TGTGCCAGCAGTGAAGAAGTCGTAGCATACAATGAGCAGTTCTTC.

In its sample, this clonotype was seen many times. The chain has TRBV6-5 and TRBJ2-1; D ambiguous. Germline V CDR1 and CDR2: MNHEY, SVGAGI. The CDR3 contains 13 residues. Deletions cut 0 bases from V and 8 bases from J, with 8 bases between. The DNA for the CDR3 is TGTGCCAGCAGTTACTCGGGGTCTGATGAGCAGTTCTTC. Its translation: CASSYSGSDEQFF.

The chain uses TRBV20-1 and TRBJ2-7; weak D call: TRBD2 (6 bases). This CDR3 region has 15 residues. Germline V CDR1 and CDR2: DFQATT, SNEGSKA (reference sequence). V was pared by 6 bases and J by 5 bases, with 23 bases between. This chain's CDR3 is CSARDPPGSVHEQYF. The CDR3 DNA sequence: TGCAGTGCCAGGGACCCCCCCGGGAGTGTCCACGAGCAGTACTTC.